Sequencing of this T cell receptor beta chain was carried out in a study of OX40 agonist ivuxolimab in advanced cancers. Looking at the study overall: An agonistic anti-OX40 (CD134) antibody, ivuxolimab, was used to treat the patients. Study-level results: It was also the case that some nonresponders had low normalized T-cell clonal expansion. At doses 0.1 to 3.0 mg/kg, CD4+ and CD8+ clones expanded.

Autoimmune disease history or systemic immunosuppression was exclusionary. Germline V gene sequence: CDR1 LGHNA, CDR2 YSLEER. J gave up 2 bases and V 1 base, and 3 bases lay outside the gene matches. CDR3 length: 15 residues. Data came from immunoSEQ multiplex PCR; TCRdb stores just in-frame clones and leaves some out. The data hold about 34,000 clones, with about four fifths observed a single time. As to this clone: What it binds is not known.

Sequenced material: CD4+ or CD8+ T cells sorted from blood, taken in a trial of the OX40 agonist ivuxolimab. This sequence originates from an adult with an advanced solid tumor such as melanoma, head and neck, liver or kidney cancer. This sequence joins TRBV4-3 and TRBJ1-2; 8 nucleotides line up with TRBD1. Here the CDR3 reads CASSQVAGGNYGYTF. The CDR3 coding sequence is TGCGCCAGCAGCCAAGTGGCAGGGGGCAACTATGGCTACACCTTC.